This T cell receptor beta chain stems from a study of cytomegalovirus exposure and HLA in healthy donors. Looking at the study overall: A data release that came early held some 79 million unique TCRs from HLA-typed donors.

Nominally healthy donors were sampled, though unrecorded immune exposures were likely. V was cut by 8 bases and J by 3 bases, with 11 bases left in between. Germline CDR1 reads SNHLY; CDR2 reads FYNNEI. The CDR3 runs 13 residues. In its sample, this clone was seen once. Use of 60 Vbeta and 13 Jbeta primers characterized the PCR. This table comes from immunoSEQ multiplex PCR, and its TCRdb copy is limited to in-frame clones, with some not included. The sample lists roughly 200,000 clones, more than 80% occurring once. The chain links TRBV2 to TRBJ1-3; D not resolved. Sequenced input: PBMCs. This sequence was found in a boy between 10 and 17 years old in good health and CMV-seronegative. CDR3: CASRVGVGNTIYF. The CDR3 nucleotides are TGTGCCAGCCGTGTCGGGGTTGGAAACACCATATATTTT.